One and the same sample provided the 23 T cell receptor beta chains below, sequenced in a study of T cell clonality in common variable immunodeficiency. Clones were read by immunoSEQ multiplex PCR, and TCRdb kept only the in-frame ones, dropping some. The record shows 50,000 or so clones for this sample, with no singletons present. Sequencing was performed on peripheral blood mononuclear cells. These receptor sequences come from a person aged 18 to 75 in good health.

This clone has just a few counts. The read finishes 3 residues shy of the CDR3 end, and the germline J gene is used to complete it. The chain employs TRBV7-2 and TRBJ2-3; 9 bases are shared with TRBD2. This CDR3 is 16 amino acids long. With 0 bases clipped from V and 4 bases from J, the junction kept 5 bases outside the gene matches. Per the germline V gene, CDR1 is SGHTA and CDR2 is FQGNSA. CDR3 DNA (partial): TGTGCCAGCAGCTTAGCGCAGGGCGGGGGGGCAGATACG. It specifies CASSLAQGGGADT. The entire CDR3 sequence reads CASSLAQGGGADTQYF.

This clone was observed at least ten times. Read coverage stops 3 residues before the CDR3 terminus; the germline J gene supplies the remainder. This chain joins TRBV5-1 and TRBJ2-1; D gene unclear. Trimming left V 5 bases short and J 4 bases short, with 10 bases between. CDR1 and CDR2 (germline): SGHRS, YFSETQ. The CDR3 has 13 residues. CDR3 in amino acids: CASRRDEYNEQFF. CDR3 bases read: TGCGCCAGCAGGCGCGATGAGTACAATGAG. The variable domain in full, completed from reference TRBV5-1 and TRBJ2-1, reads KAGVTQTPRYLIKTRGQQVTLSCSPISGHRSVSWYQQTPGQGLQFLFEYFSETQRNKGNFPGRFSGRQFSNSRSEMNVSTLELGDSALYLCASRRDEYNEQFFGPGTRLTVL.

To note about this clone: The CDR3 goes on 3 residues after the read ends, and that part is filled in from the germline J gene. The chain couples TRBV7-6 to TRBJ1-1, with D tentatively TRBD1 (6 bases). Trimming removed 1 base at V and 5 bases at J, with 8 bases between. This CDR3 has 13 amino acids. The V gene's germline CDR1 is SGHVS and CDR2 FNYEAQ. This CDR3 is CASSLGGGTEAFF. Incomplete CDR3 DNA: TGTGCCAGCAGCTTAGGAGGGGGTACTGAA.

Relative to its sample, this clone is medium-sized. The read terminates 3 residues before the CDR3 end, so the remaining end is supplied by the germline J gene. The chain carries TRBV6-1 and TRBJ2-3; D gene ambiguous. This CDR3 comprises 15 residues. V lost 3 bases to trimming and J lost 1 base, with 11 bases between them. Germline CDR1 and CDR2: MNHNS and SASEGT. The CDR3 sequence: CASSDPSVGTDTQYF. Partial CDR3 DNA: TGTGCCAGCAGTGACCCATCGGTGGGCACAGATACG.

This clone showed up many times. The sequence runs out 3 residues before the end of the CDR3; the remainder is reconstructed from the germline J gene. The rearrangement joins TRBV4-1 to TRBJ2-5; D perhaps matches TRBD2 (6 bases). CDR1 is MGHRA, CDR2 YSYEKL, per germline. V was shortened by 1 base and J by 5 bases, with 11 bases between the two germline ends. The CDR3 has 14 amino acids. The chain's CDR3 is CASSQVTRGETQYF. Incomplete CDR3 DNA: TGCGCCAGCAGCCAAGTTACTCGGGGGGAGACC.

This clone was found many times. The read ends 3 residues shy of where the CDR3 ends; the end is completed using the germline J gene. This chain connects TRBV9 to TRBJ2-3; 7 bases fit TRBD1. CDR1 and CDR2 (germline): SGDLS, YYNGEE. The CDR3 extends over 14 amino acids. J was trimmed by 2 bases and V by 4 bases; bases with no gene match: 4. The CDR3: CASSSGQATDTQYF. The DNA read from the CDR3 is TGTGCCAGCAGCTCCGGACAGGCCACAGATACG.

About this clone itself: Read coverage stops 3 residues before the CDR3 terminus; the germline J gene supplies the remainder. The chain carries TRBV18 and TRBJ1-2; D possibly corresponds to TRBD1 (6 bases). Germline values: CDR1 KGHSH, CDR2 LQKENI. This CDR3 region has 13 residues. This CDR3 is CASSPKQGYDYTF. The CDR3 DNA, read in part, is TGTGCCAGCTCACCAAAACAGGGATACGAC.

This clone was picked up many times. Read data end 3 residues before the CDR3 end; the end is taken from the germline J gene. This chain uses TRBV5-1 with TRBJ2-7; a weak D match, TRBD1 (5 bases). Between the trimmed V and J ends, which lost 4 bases and 2 bases, there was a span of 13 bases. The CDR3 is made up of 14 amino acids. Germline CDR1 SGHRS, CDR2 YFSETQ. The CDR3 loop reads CASSQSDSAYEQYF. The CDR3 bases that were read are TGCGCCAGCAGCCAATCAGACAGCGCCTACGAG. Based on the CDR3 plus reference TRBV5-1 and TRBJ2-7, the full variable domain is KAGVTQTPRYLIKTRGQQVTLSCSPISGHRSVSWYQQTPGQGLQFLFEYFSETQRNKGNFPGRFSGRQFSNSRSEMNVSTLELGDSALYLCASSQSDSAYEQYFGPGTRLTVT.

In this sample, this clone turned up a few times. The CDR3 end lies 3 residues beyond the end of the read and is filled in from the germline J gene. The chain links TRBV18 to TRBJ1-2; 8 nucleotides agree with TRBD1. CDR3 length equals 15 residues. V was clipped by 8 bases and J by 5 bases; unmatched bases: 13. Germline V gene lookup returns CDR1 KGHSH and CDR2 LQKENI. The CDR3 sequence: CASLTGQGKDYGYTF. The CDR3 bases that were read are TGTGCCAGCCTTACAGGACAGGGTAAAGATTATGGC.

On this clone itself: The read terminates 3 residues before the CDR3 end, so the remaining end is supplied by the germline J gene. V usage is TRBV7-6 and J usage is TRBJ2-3; D uncertain. The CDR3 is made up of 15 amino acids. V was shortened by 5 bases and J by 1 base, with 13 bases between the two germline ends. The germline CDR1 and CDR2 sequences are SGHVS and FNYEAQ. The covered CDR3 bases are TGTGCCAGCAGCCTATCGGGTTGGGGCACAGATACG. Translating it yields CASSLSGWGTDT. The CDR3 reads in full as CASSLSGWGTDTQYF.

This clone has ten or more counts. The read falls 3 residues short of the CDR3 end, and the missing part is taken from the germline J gene. The chain has TRBV20-1 and TRBJ2-4; perhaps TRBD1 as D (5 bases). The germline V gene has CDR1 DFQATT and CDR2 SNEGSKA (reference sequence). Trimming took off 0 bases at V and 0 bases at J, with 9 bases between the two ends. The CDR3 extends over 15 amino acids. Partial CDR3 DNA: TGCAGTGCTAGAGATCAGGGCTTAGCCAAAAACATT. Residues: CSARDQGLAKNI. The entire CDR3 protein reads CSARDQGLAKNIQYF.

In regard to this clone: Coverage ceases 3 residues before the CDR3 finishes, and the germline J gene fills in the end. The chain links TRBV6-4 to TRBJ2-1, with 9 positions matching TRBD2. The V gene end was trimmed by 3 bases and the J gene end by 5 bases; junction bases not matched to a gene: 5. Germline CDR1 MRHNA, CDR2 SNTAGT. CDR3 length: 15 amino acids. Partial CDR3 DNA: TGTGCCAGCAGTGATGGCGGGGGGGTGCACAATGAG. Translation gives CASSDGGGVHNE. The complete CDR3 reads CASSDGGGVHNEQFF.

This clone was seen ten or more times. The read comes to an end 3 residues before the CDR3 does, leaving the germline J gene to fill in the end. The chain carries TRBV30 and TRBJ1-1, with a weak D call TRBD1 (5 bases). The V gene's germline CDR1 is GTSNPN and CDR2 SVGIG (reference sequence). The V end was cut by 5 bases, the J end by 5 bases, with 6 bases between. There are 10 residues in the CDR3. The CDR3 is CAWGGTEAFF. CDR3 DNA (partial): TGTGCCTGGGGGGGGACTGAA.

On this clone: The read ends 3 residues early relative to the CDR3; the germline J gene fills the gap. The chain employs TRBV19 and TRBJ2-2, with 9 nucleotides matching TRBD1. CDR3 length: 19 residues. CDR1 LNHDA and CDR2 SQIVND come from the germline V gene (reference sequence). The J segment lost 2 bases and the V segment lost 2 bases, leaving 12 bases of the junction unmatched. Incomplete CDR3 DNA: TGTGCCAGTAGTATATATGACCCGGGGACAGGGTTTAACACCGGGGAG. Its protein product is CASSIYDPGTGFNTGE. The entire CDR3 protein is CASSIYDPGTGFNTGELFF.

This clone was seen repeatedly, ten times or more. The read stops 3 residues short of the end of the CDR3; the missing end is completed from the germline J gene. V is TRBV5-5 and J is TRBJ1-5; 8 bases align to TRBD1. Germline lookup yields CDR1 SGHKS and CDR2 YYEKEE (reference sequence). The CDR3 totals 14 residues. J gave up 4 bases and V 4 bases, and 4 bases lay outside the gene matches. The part of the CDR3 DNA that was read is TGTGCCAGCAGCCAGGGGGCAGTAAATCAGCCC. This sequence encodes CASSQGAVNQP. The CDR3 as a whole reads CASSQGAVNQPQHF.

In its sample, this clone was seen many times. The junction does not match germline at one end; this may be a read error. The missing CDR3 end, 3 residues past where the read stops, is filled in from the germline J gene. The chain joins TRBV4-2 to TRBJ2-3; D perhaps matches TRBD2 (5 bases). This CDR3 has 17 amino acids. The V gene's germline CDR1 is LGHNA and CDR2 YNFKEQ. CDR3: CASSQEGGRVITDTQYF. CDR3 DNA (partial): TGCGCCAGCAGCCAAGAGGGCGGGCGAGTGATCACAGATACG.

Comment on this clone: Coverage ceases 3 residues before the CDR3 finishes, and the germline J gene fills in the end. The J gene is TRBJ2-4, the V gene TRBV30; no clear D. The CDR3 runs to 12 residues. Looked up from germline, CDR1 is GTSNPN and CDR2 is SVGIG (reference sequence). The CDR3 DNA, read in part, is TGTGCCTGGAGCGGCGGCCCCTATGGT. Protein: CAWSGGPYG. The CDR3, in full, reads CAWSGGPYGQYF.

The table lists this clone with many counts. The covered CDR3 bases are TGTGCCAGCAGTGTAATTCCCAGGAGCTCCTACGAG. Amino acids: CASSVIPRSSYE. In full, the CDR3 reads CASSVIPRSSYEQYF. J is TRBJ2-7 and V is TRBV6-1, with unresolved D. Coverage ceases 3 residues before the CDR3 finishes, and the germline J gene fills in the end. Deletions cut 4 bases from V and 0 bases from J, with 13 bases between. CDR1 and CDR2 from the germline V gene are MNHNS and SASEGT. The CDR3 spans 15 residues.

In this sample, this clone turned up many times. Sequencing ends 3 residues short of the CDR3 end; the germline J gene provides the rest. This chain connects TRBV30 to TRBJ1-6, with a tentative D call TRBD1 (6 bases). Germline V gene data show CDR1 as GTSNPN and CDR2 as SVGIG (reference sequence). The CDR3 contains 14 residues. The V end lost 4 bases, the J end lost 4 bases, and 11 bases lay between the germline ends. This chain's CDR3 is CAWTGQRYNSPLHF. The covered CDR3 bases are TGTGCCTGGACCGGACAGAGATATAATTCACCC.

The table lists this clone with many counts. The DNA ends 3 residues before the CDR3 does, and the rest of the CDR3 is filled in from the germline J gene. The chain is built from TRBV3-1 (or the pseudogene TRBV3-2) and TRBJ2-3; possibly TRBD2 for D (7 bases). The V end was cut by 4 bases, the J end by 1 base, with 9 bases between. Germline V gives CDR1 LGHDT, CDR2 YNNKEL (reference sequence). The CDR3 has 14 residues. The sequenced CDR3 bases are TGTGCCAGCAGCCGGGGGGGCGGCACAGATACG. Its translation: CASSRGGGTDT. In full, the CDR3 is CASSRGGGTDTQYF.

This clone has at least ten counts. The CDR3 DNA, read in part, is TGCAGCGCCGAGGGGGGCGGGGGTTCTGGGGCCAACGTA. Encoded protein: CSAEGGGGSGANV. The CDR3 in its entirety is CSAEGGGGSGANVLFF. This rearrangement joins TRBV29-1 to TRBJ1-4, with D perhaps matching TRBD1 (6 bases). From the germline J gene comes the end of the CDR3, since the read stops 3 residues before it. Looked up from germline, CDR1 is SQVTM and CDR2 is ANQGSEA. This CDR3 is 16 amino acids long.

The sample holds many counts of this clone. The CDR3 end is not reached by the read, which stops 3 residues before it; the germline J gene fills it in. The chain employs TRBV5-1 and TRBJ2-7, with 10 bases that match TRBD2. The CDR3 spans 16 residues. Germline CDR1 and CDR2: SGHRS and YFSETQ. After removal of 0 bases from V and 0 bases from J, the junction contained 3 bases not matched to a gene. Here the CDR3 reads CASSLGTSGISYEQYF. The covered CDR3 bases are TGCGCCAGCAGCTTGGGGACTAGCGGTATCTCCTACGAG.

In this sample, this clone turned up many times. The read halts 3 residues ahead of the CDR3 end, with the missing end drawn from the germline J gene. J is TRBJ2-2 and V is TRBV5-4, with D perhaps TRBD1 (6 bases). The CDR3 totals 13 residues. From germline, CDR1 is SGHNT and CDR2 YYREEE (reference sequence). The CDR3 loop is CASAGTPNSPLFF. The CDR3 bases that were read are TGTGCCAGCGCCGGGACACCAAATTCACCG.